Presented here are 23 T cell receptor beta chains from one specimen sequenced in a study of CXCR3-negative and CXCR3-positive naive CD8 T cells. Study results and caveats: For CXCR3-positive naive cells, TRB CDR3s were more hydrophobic than those of CXCR3-negative naive cells.

The libraries of TRB cDNA were prepared using 5' RACE with UMI labels. TCRdb re-called the 5' RACE reads; one entry per CDR3 protein, DNA not given. The sample includes about 150,000 distinct CDR3 sequences. No antigens are known for them. The sequencing input was naive CXCR3+ CD8+ T cells from blood. Subset noted: CD45RO-CCR7+CD27+CD95- naive CD8+ T cells expressing CXCR3 (TNR3+). These TCRs come from a human donor in good health. Some clones in this sample may be carry-over from other donors' samples.

The J gene is TRBJ2-2, the V gene TRBV27; TCRdb selects TRBD1, and the lack of DNA leaves this call unchecked. The germline CDR1 and CDR2 sequences are MNHEY and SMNVEV (reference sequence). The length of the CDR3 is 16 residues. The CDR3 loop reads CASAGQAFRNTGELFF.

The chain combines TRBV24-1 with TRBJ2-5; the TCRdb D gene call, TRBD1, has no DNA to confirm it. Germline V gene data show CDR1 as KGHDR and CDR2 as SFDVKD. This CDR3 contains 16 residues. The CDR3 here is CATSDNDWDSQETQYF.

This rearrangement joins TRBV29-1 to TRBJ2-3; with no DNA, the TCRdb D assignment of TRBD1 cannot be verified. Germline V lookup: CDR1 SQVTM, CDR2 ANQGSEA. The CDR3 length is 15 residues. CDR3 sequence reads: CSVERTGGGTDTQYF.

V is TRBV5-6 and J is TRBJ1-1. Germline lookup yields CDR1 SGHDT and CDR2 YYEEEE. The CDR3 consists of 13 residues. Here the CDR3 reads CASSLVRVTEAFF. The whole variable domain, filled in from reference TRBV5-6 and TRBJ1-1, reads DAGVTQSPTHLIKTRGQQVTLRCSPKSGHDTVSWYQQALGQGPQFIFQYYEEEERQRGNFPDRFSGHQFPNYSSELNVNALLLGDSALYLCASSLVRVTEAFFGQGTRLTVV.

The chain links TRBV7-3 to TRBJ2-6; TCRdb indicates TRBD1, and absent DNA this call remains unverified. From germline, CDR1 is SGHTA and CDR2 FQGTGA. The CDR3 covers 21 residues. This CDR3 reads CASSLFGWGSKFYSGANVLTF.

The chain links TRBV5-1 to TRBJ2-7; the D gene TCRdb calls, TRBD1, cannot be checked with no DNA. Germline lookup yields CDR1 SGHRS and CDR2 YFSETQ. The length of the CDR3 is 12 residues. CDR3 region: CASNRDSYEQYF.

The chain links TRBV15 to TRBJ2-5; TCRdb selects TRBD1, and the lack of DNA leaves this call unchecked. The germline V gene encodes CDR1 LNHNV and CDR2 YYDKDF (reference sequence). The length of the CDR3 is 15 residues. CDR3: CATSSQDRGVETQYF.

The rearrangement uses TRBV7-9 and TRBJ2-7; TCRdb's assignment of TRBD2 cannot be checked, as there is no DNA. The CDR3 loop spans 15 amino acids. Per the germline V gene, CDR1 is SEHNR and CDR2 is FQNEAQ (reference sequence). The CDR3 is CASRSTSGSLDEQYF.

The chain joins TRBV11-2 to TRBJ2-1; TCRdb picks TRBD1, but there is no DNA to check that call. The CDR3 has 15 residues. Germline loops: CDR1 SGHAT, CDR2 FQNNGV. The CDR3 protein is CASSITGTHYNEQFF.

The V call is TRBV5-1, the J call TRBJ2-3; without DNA, the TCRdb call of TRBD1 cannot be checked. The CDR3 sequence is 14 residues long. Germline assignment: CDR1 SGHRS and CDR2 YFSETQ. The CDR3 region is CASWTLESTDTQYF.

The V and J genes are TRBV12-3 or TRBV12-4 and TRBJ2-5; the TCRdb D gene call, TRBD1, has no DNA to confirm it. The CDR3 extends over 15 amino acids. The CDR3 sequence is CASSTPSTGGETQYF.

This chain joins TRBV14 and TRBJ2-1. CDR3 length: 14 residues. Germline V gene sequence: CDR1 SGHDN, CDR2 FVKESK. The CDR3 here is CASSQGSSYNEQFF.

The J gene is TRBJ1-1, the V gene TRBV25-1. Germline CDR1 is MGHDK and CDR2 is SYGVNS. This CDR3 is 11 amino acids long. The CDR3 region is CASGSTAEAFF.

The gene calls are TRBV6-4 and TRBJ2-2. The CDR3 extends over 17 amino acids. The germline V gene encodes CDR1 MRHNA and CDR2 SNTAGT. The CDR3 is CASSDSSGFPDTGELFF.

The chain uses TRBV23-1 and TRBJ2-3; TCRdb's D call, TRBD1, is unchecked because there is no DNA. TRBV23-1 is sorted into the ORF group, with uncertain function. The CDR3 consists of 13 residues. The CDR3: CASSQSGGASQYF.

This chain joins TRBV4-3 and TRBJ1-2; TCRdb reports TRBD1, a call that lacks DNA to check it against. Germline CDR1 reads LGHNA; CDR2 reads YSLEER. The CDR3 has 14 amino acids. Here the CDR3 reads CASSLNSGTYGYTF.

The gene calls are TRBV6-5 and TRBJ2-2; TCRdb returns TRBD1, unconfirmable since there is no DNA. The CDR3 is made up of 14 amino acids. CDR1 and CDR2 (germline): MNHEY, SVGAGI. The CDR3 reads CASSPNRGTGELFF.

The chain employs TRBV28 and TRBJ2-7; checking the TCRdb D call of TRBD1 is not possible without DNA. Germline CDR1 and CDR2: MDHEN and SYDVKM. This CDR3 is 11 amino acids long. CDR3 residues: CASSFGQEQYF. Full variable domain (missing parts from reference TRBV28 and TRBJ2-7): DVKVTQSSRYLVKRTGEKVFLECVQDMDHENMFWYRQDPGLGLRLIYFSYDVKMKEKGDIPEGYSVSREKKERFSLILESASTNQTSMYLCASSFGQEQYFGPGTRLTVT.

This chain connects TRBV4-1 to TRBJ1-1. This CDR3 has 12 residues. Per germline, CDR1 MGHRA and CDR2 YSYEKL. CDR3 amino acids: CASSVRDTEAFF.

The chain joins TRBV7-2 to TRBJ2-2; the TCRdb D gene call, TRBD2, has no DNA to confirm it. Looked up from germline, CDR1 is SGHTA and CDR2 is FQGNSA. The CDR3 is 18 residues long. CDR3 sequence: CASSQGPGLAGFTGELFF.

This sequence joins TRBV29-1 and TRBJ2-6; TCRdb's D call, TRBD1, is unchecked because there is no DNA. The CDR3 has 16 residues. CDR1 SQVTM and CDR2 ANQGSEA come from the germline V gene. Here the CDR3 reads CSVPDPFGNGANVLTF.

This rearrangement joins TRBV12-3 or TRBV12-4 to TRBJ2-1. The CDR3 consists of 14 residues. CDR3 region: CASSLPGAYNEQFF.

The chain has TRBV10-3 and TRBJ2-3. The CDR3 totals 13 residues. CDR1 and CDR2 from the germline V gene are ENHRY and SYGVKD. The CDR3 reads CAISERITDTQYF.